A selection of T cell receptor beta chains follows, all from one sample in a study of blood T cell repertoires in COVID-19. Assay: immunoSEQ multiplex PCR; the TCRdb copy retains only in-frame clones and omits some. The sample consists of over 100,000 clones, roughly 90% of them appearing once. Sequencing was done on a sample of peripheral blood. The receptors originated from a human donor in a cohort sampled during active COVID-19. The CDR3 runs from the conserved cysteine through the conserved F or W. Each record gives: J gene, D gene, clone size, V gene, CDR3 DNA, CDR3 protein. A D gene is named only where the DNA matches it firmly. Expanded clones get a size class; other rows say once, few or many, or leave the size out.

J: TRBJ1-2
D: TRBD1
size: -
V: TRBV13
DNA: TGTGCCAGCAGCCTTTCGACAGGGGGAGGCTACACCTTC
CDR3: CASSLSTGGGYTF

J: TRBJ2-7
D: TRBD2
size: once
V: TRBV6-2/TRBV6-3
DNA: TGTGCCAGCAGTTACCGGAGGACTAGCGGGAAATACGAGCAGTACTTC
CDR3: CASSYRRTSGKYEQYF

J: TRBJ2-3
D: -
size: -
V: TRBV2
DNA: TGTGCCAGCAGTGTTGGACAATTCGCAGATACGCAGTATTTT
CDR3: CASSVGQFADTQYF

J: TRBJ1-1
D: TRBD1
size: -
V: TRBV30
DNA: TGTGCCTGGAGTGGGGCCTGGGGACAGCTGAACACTGAAGCTTTCTTT
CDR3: CAWSGAWGQLNTEAFF

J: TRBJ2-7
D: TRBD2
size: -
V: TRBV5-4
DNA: TGTGCCAGCAGCGGTGGTAGCGGGAGGGCTGACGAGCAGTACTTC
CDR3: CASSGGSGRADEQYF

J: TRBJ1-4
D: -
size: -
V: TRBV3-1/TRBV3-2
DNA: TGTGCCAGCAGCAATGCCGGGACTCCAAATGAAAAACTGTTTTTT
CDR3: CASSNAGTPNEKLFF

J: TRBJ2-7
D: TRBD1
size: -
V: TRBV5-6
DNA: TGTGCCAGCAGCTTATACGGACAGGGCCCCGGTTACGAGCAGTACTTC
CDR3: CASSLYGQGPGYEQYF

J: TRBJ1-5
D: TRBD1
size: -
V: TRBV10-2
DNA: TGCGCCAGCAGTGAGCTGGGACAGGGATATCAGCCCCAGCATTTT
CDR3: CASSELGQGYQPQHF

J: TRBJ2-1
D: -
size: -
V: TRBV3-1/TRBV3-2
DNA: TGTGCCAGCAGCCCCCGGGGTAGCGGTACAAACGAGCAGTTCTTC
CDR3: CASSPRGSGTNEQFF

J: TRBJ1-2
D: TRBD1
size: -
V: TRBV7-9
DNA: TGTGCCAGCAGCTTTCCCCGGGACAGGGGGTCGGAAGGCTATGGCTACACCTTC
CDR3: CASSFPRDRGSEGYGYTF

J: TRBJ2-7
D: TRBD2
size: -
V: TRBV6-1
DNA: TGTGCCAGCAGTGCTAGGGGGCTAGCGGGAGGTTTGGGGGAGCAGTACTTC
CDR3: CASSARGLAGGLGEQYF

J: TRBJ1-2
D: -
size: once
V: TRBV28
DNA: TGTGCCAGCAGTTTATTCCTGGGAGCCAACTATGGCTACACCTTC
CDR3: CASSLFLGANYGYTF

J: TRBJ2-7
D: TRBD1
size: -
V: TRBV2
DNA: TGTGCCAGCAGCATCCCTACAGGGGGGATTCCTATTGAGTACTTC
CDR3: CASSIPTGGIPIEYF

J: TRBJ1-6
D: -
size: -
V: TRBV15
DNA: TGTGCCACCACCCAAGATCTGGCTAATTCACCCCTCCACTTT
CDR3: CATTQDLANSPLHF